This paragraph covers one T cell receptor beta chain sequence. Its antigen remains unknown. This record belongs to a study of cytomegalovirus exposure and HLA in healthy donors. The PCR made use of 60 Vbeta and 13 Jbeta primers. TCRdb keeps only in-frame clones here, not all; method: immunoSEQ multiplex PCR. The repertoire has 150,000 to 200,000 clones, approximately 75% of them found once; the top ten carry approximately 1.5%. General study findings and limits: Being productive about 87% or about 30% of the time was typical of most TCR beta V segments in an earlier analysis. There was a cluster of highly shared sequence variants that was likely a sequencing artifact. Reported performance of the classifier showed diagnosis of cytomegalovirus status with high specificity and sensitivity.

The sequencing sample was made of PBMCs. The clonotype comes from a girl between 10 and 17 years old in good health and CMV-seronegative.

The CDR3 loop is CASSGQLRETQYF. CDR3 DNA sequence: TGTGCCTCTTCGGGACAGCTAAGGGAGACCCAGTACTTC. The rearrangement joins TRBV2 to TRBJ2-5, with TRBD1 matching over 7 bases. Looked up from germline, CDR1 is SNHLY and CDR2 is FYNNEI. The V gene end was trimmed by 11 bases and the J gene end by 5 bases; junction bases not matched to a gene: 11. The CDR3 is 13 residues long.